The 14 T cell receptor beta chains below were found in one sample sequenced in a study of CD8+CD57+ T cells in acquired aplastic anemia. For CDR3 and TCR beta VDJ profiling, genomic DNA was the template used. TCRdb called the reads again in MiXCR, with one record for every CDR3 protein. The sample includes about 210,000 distinct CDR3 sequences, roughly 57% of them seen just once. Sample: sorted CD4+, CD8+, or CD8+CD57+ T cells (not recorded which) from PBMCs. The receptors were gathered from a human donor in good health.

V usage is TRBV25-1 and J usage is TRBJ1-5; TRBD1 might be the D (5 bases). There are 17 residues in the CDR3. Per the germline V gene, CDR1 is MGHDK and CDR2 is SYGVNS. V lost 0 bases, J lost 2 bases, and 14 bases lay in between. The CDR3 protein is CASSEYTGGGGNQPQHF. The CDR3 nucleotides are TGTGCCAGCAGTGAATATACGGGGGGAGGTGGCAATCAGCCCCAGCATTTT. Full variable domain (rest looked up from reference TRBV25-1 and TRBJ1-5): EADIYQTPRYLVIGTGKKITLECSQTMGHDKMYWYQQDPGMELHLIHYSYGVNSTEKGDLSSESTVSRIRTEHFPLTLESARPSHTSQYLCASSEYTGGGGNQPQHFGDGTRLSIL.

CDR3 region: CASSNVDTEAFF. The CDR3 DNA reads as TGTGCCAGCAGCAACGTGGACACTGAAGCTTTCTTT. The genes are TRBV7-9 and TRBJ1-1; D remains unclear. The V end was cut by 5 bases, the J end by 3 bases, with 7 bases between. Germline V lookup: CDR1 SEHNR, CDR2 FQNEAQ (reference sequence). This CDR3 has 12 amino acids.

V is TRBV7-8 and J is TRBJ2-5; D gene unclear. V was shortened by 1 base and J by 4 bases, with 10 bases between the two germline ends. Germline V gene sequence: CDR1 SGHVS, CDR2 FQNEAQ. This CDR3 region has 14 residues. This CDR3 reads CASSLGVAGETQYF. The CDR3 nucleotides read TGTGCCAGCAGCTTAGGGGTAGCAGGAGAGACCCAGTACTTC.

This clonotype has a single count. The chain joins TRBV24-1 to TRBJ2-2, with a possible D match to TRBD1 (5 bases). V shed 3 bases and J shed 3 bases, with 10 bases lying between them. The CDR3 consists of 15 residues. The germline gives CDR1 KGHDR, CDR2 SFDVKD. The CDR3 region has the DNA TGTGCCACCAGTGATCAGGGTAGGGACACCGGGGAGCTGTTTTTT. Protein: CATSDQGRDTGELFF.

V is TRBV19 and J is TRBJ2-7, with no clear D. Trimming removed 5 bases from V and 2 bases from J, with 13 bases in between. This CDR3 region has 14 residues. Germline CDR1 reads LNHDA; CDR2 reads SQIVND (reference sequence). CDR3 DNA: TGTGCCAGTAGTGAGACGATTGGAGCCTACGAGCAGTACTTC. This encodes CASSETIGAYEQYF.

This sequence joins TRBV7-9 and TRBJ1-5; D remains ambiguous. With 3 bases removed from V and 5 bases from J, the gap between germline ends came to 8 bases. The CDR3 has 13 amino acids. CDR1 and CDR2 from the germline V gene are SEHNR and FQNEAQ (reference sequence). CDR3 nucleotide sequence: TGTGCCAGCAGCTTCTTCCGGGATCAGCCCCAGCATTTT. Protein: CASSFFRDQPQHF.

The genes are TRBV6-1 and TRBJ2-7, with D perhaps matching TRBD2 (6 bases). V was pared by 6 bases and J by 0 bases, with 21 bases between. CDR1 is MNHNS and CDR2 is SASEGT in the germline V gene. CDR3 length: 17 residues. The CDR3, as DNA: TGTGCCAGCAGCTTAAATTTGGAGGGCCCTAGCTCCTACGAGCAGTACTTC. Protein sequence: CASSLNLEGPSSYEQYF.

The rearrangement uses TRBV29-1 and TRBJ2-7; D tentatively fits TRBD1 or TRBD2 (5 bases each). The CDR3 has 14 amino acids. Per the germline V gene, CDR1 is SQVTM and CDR2 is ANQGSEA. Trimming pared 6 bases from V and 2 bases from J, leaving 17 bases between. CDR3 region: CSVRGPGAAYEQYF. DNA for the CDR3: TGCAGCGTCCGAGGGCCCGGGGCCGCCTACGAGCAGTACTTC.

This clonotype was observed a handful of times. V and J are TRBV29-1 and TRBJ1-6; D possibly corresponds to TRBD1 (6 bases). Trimming shortened V by 5 bases and J by 6 bases, and 11 bases separated the two germline ends. Germline CDR1 is SQVTM and CDR2 is ANQGSEA. The length of the CDR3 is 13 residues. The CDR3 DNA reads as TGCAGCGTTAAGGACAGTCCTAATTCACCCCTCCACTTT. Translating gives CSVKDSPNSPLHF.

The rearrangement uses TRBV20-1 and TRBJ2-5; D is unclear. The germline gives CDR1 DFQATT, CDR2 SNEGSKA (reference sequence). Trimming pared 6 bases from V and 0 bases from J, leaving 20 bases between. The CDR3 is 16 residues long. CDR3 bases: TGCAGTGCCATACCCGGGTCCTCGAAACACCAAGAGACCCAGTACTTC. It is translated as CSAIPGSSKHQETQYF.

This clonotype was seen just once. J is TRBJ2-5 and V is TRBV9, with 11 positions matching TRBD1. The end of the DNA aligns better with TRBJ2-7, so the J call may be wrong. The length of the CDR3 is 18 residues. Germline assignment: CDR1 SGDLS and CDR2 YYNGEE. CDR3 amino acids: CASSVGTGGAEALYEQYF. The CDR3 nucleotides are TGTGCCAGCAGCGTAGGGACAGGGGGCGCGGAGGCTCTCTACGAGCAGTACTTC.

A few counts support this clonotype. V is TRBV7-3 and J is TRBJ2-1; TRBD2 aligns across 14 bases. Germline V lookup: CDR1 SGHTA, CDR2 FQGTGA. V gave up 8 bases and J gave up 6 bases; unmatched junction bases: 0. The length of the CDR3 is 13 residues. CDR3 bases: TGTGCCAGCGGGACTAGCGGGGGCAATGAGCAGTTCTTC. Encoded protein: CASGTSGGNEQFF.

The V gene is TRBV29-1, the J gene TRBJ1-2; D is possibly TRBD1 (6 bases). The CDR3 consists of 12 residues. Germline V gene sequence: CDR1 SQVTM, CDR2 ANQGSEA. V was shortened by 1 base and J by 4 bases, with 7 bases between the two germline ends. The CDR3 nucleotides are TGCAGCGTTGAAGGAGGGGGCTATGGCTACACCTTC. Protein product: CSVEGGGYGYTF.

The chain couples TRBV10-3 to TRBJ1-6; 7 nucleotides agree with TRBD1. The germline gives CDR1 ENHRY, CDR2 SYGVKD. This CDR3 contains 15 residues. J lost 2 bases, V lost 10 bases, and 8 bases had no gene match. The CDR3 protein is CASQSGTAYNSPLHF. The CDR3 DNA follows: TGTGCCAGCCAGTCCGGGACAGCCTATAATTCACCCCTCCACTTT.